The 9 T cell receptor beta chains given below trace back to one sample, sequenced in a study of blood T cells in healthy people across ages. A second PCR, run for roughly 7 to 11 cycles, used a sample-barcoded 5' primer plus a J-beta primer mix. TCRdb redid the calling of the 5' RACE reads with MiXCR, one entry per CDR3 protein. The table includes 710,000 or so distinct CDR3 sequences, roughly 32% detected once. Sequenced sample: blood. The source is a woman of 80 years or more in good health.

In its sample, this clonotype was seen many times. The chain carries TRBV7-9 and TRBJ2-1, with D possibly matching TRBD1 (6 bases). The CDR3 contains 15 residues. In germline, CDR1 is SEHNR, CDR2 FQNEAQ (reference sequence). Trimming left V 5 bases short and J 1 base short, with 12 bases between. For the CDR3, the DNA is TGTGCCAGCAGCCCAAGGACAGAATCCTACAATGAGCAGTTCTTC. Translating gives CASSPRTESYNEQFF.

The table lists this clonotype with a count of one. An end of the junction does not agree with germline; a read error may underlie this. The chain links TRBV14 to TRBJ2-1, with D possibly being TRBD2 (6 bases). This CDR3 is built from 16 residues. CDR1 and CDR2 (germline): SGHDN, FVKESK. CDR3 nucleotide sequence: TGTGCCAGCAGCAACCAGGGCGGGGTAATGGCCAATGGGCAGTTCTTC. It codes for CASSNQGGVMANGQFF.

This clonotype was counted a few times. A much larger clone differs by one base, so this may be a read error. This chain connects TRBV20-1 to TRBJ2-3; TRBD2 matches 8 bases. The CDR3 covers 15 residues. With 0 bases clipped from V and 3 bases from J, the junction kept 5 bases outside the gene matches. Germline CDR1 and CDR2: DFQATT and SNEGSKA (reference sequence). For the CDR3, the DNA is TGCAGTGCTAGAGAGCGGCGCGGGGGGACAGATACGCAGTATTTT. Translated, it gives CSARERRGGTDTQYF.

CDR3 sequence reads: CASSLGTGGNIQYF. CDR3 bases: TGTGCCAGCAGCTTAGGCACAGGGGGAAACATTCAGTACTTC. V usage is TRBV7-9 and J usage is TRBJ2-4, with 8 bases that match TRBD1. The germline V gene encodes CDR1 SEHNR and CDR2 FQNEAQ (reference sequence). The V gene end was trimmed by 1 base and the J gene end by 6 bases; junction bases not matched to a gene: 2. This CDR3 has 14 residues. Full variable domain (missing parts from reference TRBV7-9 and TRBJ2-4): DTGVSQNPRHKITKRGQNVTFRCDPISEHNRLYWYRQTLGQGPEFLTYFQNEAQLEKSRLLSDRFSAERPKGSFSTLEIQRTEQGDSAMYLCASSLGTGGNIQYFGAGTRLSVL.

This clonotype was recorded at least ten times. The chain has TRBV7-2 and TRBJ2-5; D might be TRBD1 (6 bases). The CDR3 runs 14 residues. In germline, CDR1 is SGHTA, CDR2 FQGNSA. V lost 2 bases to trimming and J lost 4 bases, with 11 bases between them. CDR3 loop: CASSLTGHLETQYF. In nucleotides, the CDR3 is TGTGCCAGCAGCTTAACAGGGCATTTAGAGACCCAGTACTTC.

V is TRBV15 and J is TRBJ2-7; D might be TRBD2 (6 bases). CDR1 is LNHNV and CDR2 is YYDKDF in the germline V gene (reference sequence). V lost 0 bases to trimming and J lost 4 bases, with 22 bases between them. The CDR3 runs 18 residues. The CDR3 coding sequence is TGTGCCACCAGCAGAGAAAAACGGGGGTACGTTACCGGGTACGAGCAGTACTTC. It translates to CATSREKRGYVTGYEQYF. The variable domain in full, completed from reference TRBV15 and TRBJ2-7, reads DAMVIQNPRYQVTQFGKPVTLSCSQTLNHNVMYWYQQKSSQAPKLLFHYYDKDFNNEADTPDNFQSRRPNTSFCFLDIRSPGLGDTAMYLCATSREKRGYVTGYEQYFGPGTRLTVT.

This clonotype occurred many times. The rearrangement uses TRBV20-1 and TRBJ1-2; possibly TRBD1 for D (5 bases). Trimming took off 6 bases at V and 4 bases at J, with 15 bases between the two ends. Germline V gene sequence: CDR1 DFQATT, CDR2 SNEGSKA (reference sequence). The length of the CDR3 is 13 residues. In DNA form, the CDR3 reads TGCAGTGCCGAGGAGGGACCTTCCTATGGCTACACCTTC. Translating it yields CSAEEGPSYGYTF.

Details on this clonotype: A read error is possible here, since a much larger clone lies one base away. The chain recombines TRBV7-9 with TRBJ1-2; no clear D. Germline assignment: CDR1 SEHNR and CDR2 FQNEAQ (reference sequence). The CDR3 consists of 11 residues. Deletions cut 5 bases from V and 8 bases from J, with 9 bases between. The CDR3 DNA follows: TGTGCCAGCAGCCCCGTGGAGGGCTACACCTTC. Residues: CASSPVEGYTF.

There are many counts of this clonotype. The chain combines TRBV3-1 with TRBJ2-3; D is unresolved. The CDR3 runs 14 residues. V lost 2 bases to trimming and J lost 5 bases, with 11 bases between them. CDR1 is LGHDT, CDR2 YNNKEL, per germline (reference sequence). CDR3 protein: CASSQRGDGDTQYF. As DNA, the CDR3 is TGTGCCAGCAGCCAACGAGGTGACGGAGATACGCAGTATTTT.